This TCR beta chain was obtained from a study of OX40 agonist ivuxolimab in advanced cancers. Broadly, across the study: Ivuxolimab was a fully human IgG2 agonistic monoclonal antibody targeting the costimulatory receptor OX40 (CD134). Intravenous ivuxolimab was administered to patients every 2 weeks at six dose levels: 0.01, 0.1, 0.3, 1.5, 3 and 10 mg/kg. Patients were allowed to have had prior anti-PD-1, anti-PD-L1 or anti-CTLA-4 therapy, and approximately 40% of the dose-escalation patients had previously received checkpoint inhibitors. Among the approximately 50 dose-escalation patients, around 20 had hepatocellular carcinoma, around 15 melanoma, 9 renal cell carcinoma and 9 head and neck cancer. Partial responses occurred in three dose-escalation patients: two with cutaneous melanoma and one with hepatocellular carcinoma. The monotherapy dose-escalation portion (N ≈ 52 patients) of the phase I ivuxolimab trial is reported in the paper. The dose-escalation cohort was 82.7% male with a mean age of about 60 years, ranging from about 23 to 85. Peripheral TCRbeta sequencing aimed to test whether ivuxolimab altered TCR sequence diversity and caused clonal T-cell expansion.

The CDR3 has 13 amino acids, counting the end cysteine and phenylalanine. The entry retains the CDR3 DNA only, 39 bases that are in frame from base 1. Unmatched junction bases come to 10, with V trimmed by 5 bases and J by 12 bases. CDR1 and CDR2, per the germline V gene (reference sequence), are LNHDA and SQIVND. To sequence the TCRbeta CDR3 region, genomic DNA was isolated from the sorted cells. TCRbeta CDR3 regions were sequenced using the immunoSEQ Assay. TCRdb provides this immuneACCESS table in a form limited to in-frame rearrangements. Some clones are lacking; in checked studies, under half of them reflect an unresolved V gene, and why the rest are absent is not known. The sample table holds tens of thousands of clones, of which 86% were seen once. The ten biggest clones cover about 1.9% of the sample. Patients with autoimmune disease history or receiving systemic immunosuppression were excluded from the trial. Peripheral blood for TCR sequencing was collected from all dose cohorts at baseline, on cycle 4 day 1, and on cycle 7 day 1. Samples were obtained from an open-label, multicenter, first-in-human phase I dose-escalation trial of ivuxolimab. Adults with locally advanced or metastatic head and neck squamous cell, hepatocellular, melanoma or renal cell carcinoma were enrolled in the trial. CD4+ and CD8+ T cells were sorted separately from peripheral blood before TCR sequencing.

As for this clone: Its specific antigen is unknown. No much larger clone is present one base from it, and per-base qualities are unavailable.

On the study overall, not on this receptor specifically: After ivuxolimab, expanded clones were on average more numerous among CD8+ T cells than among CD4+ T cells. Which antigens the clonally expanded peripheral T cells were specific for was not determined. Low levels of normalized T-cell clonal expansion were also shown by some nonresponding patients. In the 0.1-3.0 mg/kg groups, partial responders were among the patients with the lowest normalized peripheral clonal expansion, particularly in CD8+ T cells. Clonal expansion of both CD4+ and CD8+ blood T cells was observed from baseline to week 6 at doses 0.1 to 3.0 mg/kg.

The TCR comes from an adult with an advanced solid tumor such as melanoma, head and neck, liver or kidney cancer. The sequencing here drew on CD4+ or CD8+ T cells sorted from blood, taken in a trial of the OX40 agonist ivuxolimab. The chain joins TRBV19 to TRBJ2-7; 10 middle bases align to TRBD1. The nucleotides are TGTGCCAGTAGTCCCCGGGACAGGGGTGTATGGTACTTC. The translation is CASSPRDRGVWYF.